These 17 T cell receptor beta chains share one sample of origin, sequenced in a study of blood T cell repertoires in COVID-19. Method: immunoSEQ multiplex PCR; TCRdb's copy keeps in-frame clones and lacks some. The repertoire holds approximately 65,000 clones, with 80% to 90% as singletons. The sample was peripheral blood. The receptors originated from a woman aged 45 to 65 with active COVID-19.

This chain uses TRBV24-1 with TRBJ2-5, with 8 positions matching TRBD1. The CDR3 sequence is 14 residues long. Germline V CDR1 and CDR2: KGHDR, SFDVKD. The V segment lost 5 bases and the J segment 5 bases; nucleotides outside the gene matches: 6. CDR3 sequence: CATSVQGARETQYF. CDR3 nucleotides: TGTGCCACCAGTGTTCAGGGGGCACGGGAGACCCAGTACTTC.

The chain links TRBV27 to TRBJ1-5; 9 bases agree with TRBD1. The CDR3 consists of 17 residues. The V gene's germline CDR1 is MNHEY and CDR2 SMNVEV (reference sequence). Unmatched junction bases numbered 7, after V lost 4 bases and J lost 0 bases. CDR3: CASSSDRGANSNQPQHF. The CDR3 DNA follows: TGTGCCAGCAGTTCAGACAGGGGGGCTAATAGCAATCAGCCCCAGCATTTT.

The chain is built from TRBV19 and TRBJ2-6; perhaps TRBD2 as D (6 bases). Trimming took off 0 bases at V and 3 bases at J, with 15 bases between the two ends. The CDR3 is 18 amino acids. Germline V lookup: CDR1 LNHDA, CDR2 SQIVND (reference sequence). In nucleotides, the CDR3 is TGTGCCAGTAGTATAGATCGGCGGGGTTCGGGTGGGGCCAACGTCCTGACTTTC. Protein product: CASSIDRRGSGGANVLTF.

The table lists this clone with a few counts. The V call is TRBV30, the J call TRBJ1-2, with TRBD1 as a possible D gene (6 bases). V lost 3 bases and J lost 4, with 12 bases in between. The germline V gene encodes CDR1 GTSNPN and CDR2 SVGIG (reference sequence). This CDR3 has 13 residues. CDR3 DNA sequence: TGTGCCTGGAGCCAGGGACAAATCTATGGCTACACCTTC. This sequence encodes CAWSQGQIYGYTF.

The V gene is TRBV3-1 (or the pseudogene TRBV3-2), the J gene TRBJ1-2, with unresolved D. The germline CDR1 and CDR2 sequences are LGHDT and YNNKEL (reference sequence). The V end lost 0 bases, the J end lost 5 bases, and 10 bases lay between the germline ends. This CDR3 is 14 amino acids long. The CDR3 sequence is CASSQDGGGYGYTF. CDR3 DNA: TGTGCCAGCAGCCAAGATGGCGGAGGATATGGCTACACCTTC.

V is TRBV18 and J is TRBJ2-1; TRBD2 might be the D (6 bases). Germline V lookup: CDR1 KGHSH, CDR2 LQKENI. The CDR3 contains 14 residues. Trimming took 4 bases from V and 7 from J, leaving 14 bases between them. CDR3 residues: CASSQGPGGNEQFF. The CDR3, as DNA: TGTGCCAGCTCACAGGGACCAGGAGGGAATGAGCAGTTCTTC.

The DNA for the CDR3 is TGTGCCAGCAGCGTAGATAGCGGGAGATACAATGAGCAGTTCTTC. Translation gives CASSVDSGRYNEQFF. The rearrangement joins TRBV9 to TRBJ2-1; 9 nucleotides line up with TRBD2. Germline values: CDR1 SGDLS, CDR2 YYNGEE. V shed 0 bases and J 4 bases; nucleotides not matched to a gene: 2. This CDR3 is built from 15 residues.

The genes are TRBV24-1 and TRBJ2-5; 8 bases align to TRBD1. V lost 7 bases, J lost 2 bases, and 11 bases stayed unmatched. The germline CDR1 and CDR2 sequences are KGHDR and SFDVKD. CDR3 length: 16 amino acids. The CDR3 spells CATRNPGQGVQETQYF. CDR3 DNA sequence: TGTGCCACCAGGAACCCAGGACAGGGAGTACAAGAGACCCAGTACTTC.

The chain recombines TRBV4-2 with TRBJ2-3, with 10 bases aligning to TRBD2. This CDR3 spans 15 amino acids. Germline assignment: CDR1 LGHNA and CDR2 YNFKEQ. The J segment lost 3 bases and the V segment lost 4 bases, leaving 4 bases of the junction unmatched. The CDR3 sequence: CASSRASGSTDTQYF. The DNA for the CDR3 is TGTGCCAGCAGCCGAGCTAGCGGGAGTACAGATACGCAGTATTTT.

V gene TRBV3-1 (or the pseudogene TRBV3-2) combines with J gene TRBJ2-1, with 7 bases that match TRBD2. The CDR3 length is 17 residues. The J segment lost 6 bases and the V segment lost 2 bases, leaving 13 bases of the junction unmatched. Germline lookup yields CDR1 LGHDT and CDR2 YNNKEL (reference sequence). CDR3 in DNA: TGTGCCAGCAGCCAATTCCCCTGGGGGGAGGGCGGCAATGAGCAGTTCTTC. Translated: CASSQFPWGEGGNEQFF.

The chain recombines TRBV19 with TRBJ2-1; unclear D gene. The CDR3 runs to 14 residues. The V gene's germline CDR1 is LNHDA and CDR2 SQIVND (reference sequence). V lost 2 bases and J lost 0, with 5 bases in between. The CDR3 DNA reads as TGTGCCAGTAGTATACACAGCTCCTACAATGAGCAGTTCTTC. Translating it yields CASSIHSSYNEQFF.

V gene TRBV9 combines with J gene TRBJ2-3; D uncertain. CDR1 is SGDLS, CDR2 YYNGEE, per germline. This CDR3 has 14 amino acids. Deletions cut 0 bases from V and 4 bases from J, with 9 bases between. The CDR3 bases are TGTGCCAGCAGCGTAGCCCCGGTCCCAGATACGCAGTATTTT. Protein product: CASSVAPVPDTQYF.

This clone has more than one count but fewer than ten. This rearrangement joins TRBV15 to TRBJ1-3; D perhaps matches TRBD1 (5 bases). The V end lost 5 bases, the J end lost 2 bases, and 16 bases lay between the germline ends. The CDR3 totals 16 residues. Per germline, CDR1 LNHNV and CDR2 YYDKDF (reference sequence). The CDR3 here is CATSGELGGTGNTIYF. Written as DNA, the CDR3 is TGTGCCACCAGCGGCGAGTTGGGGGGAACTGGAAACACCATATATTTT.

This clone has only a few counts. The chain recombines TRBV3-1 (or the pseudogene TRBV3-2) with TRBJ1-1; a weak D match, TRBD1 (5 bases). The CDR3 loop spans 14 amino acids. CDR1 is LGHDT and CDR2 is YNNKEL in the germline V gene (reference sequence). The ends were cut back, 4 bases at V and 3 bases at J, with 12 bases in the middle. The CDR3 nucleotides read TGTGCCAGCAGCCGTTCGGGGGGGGACACTGAAGCTTTCTTT. This translates into CASSRSGGDTEAFF.

The genes are TRBV20-1 and TRBJ2-1; 7 bases align to TRBD2. The V and J ends lost 5 bases and 8 bases, in that order; junction bases with no gene match: 3. Germline loops: CDR1 DFQATT, CDR2 SNEGSKA (reference sequence). The CDR3 runs 11 residues. CDR3: CSAPSGDEQFF. CDR3 nucleotide sequence: TGCAGTGCTCCCAGCGGGGATGAGCAGTTCTTC.

The rearrangement links TRBV14 to TRBJ1-1, with 9 positions matching TRBD1. The CDR3 is 13 amino acids. The trim removed 5 bases at V and 4 bases at J, leaving 2 bases unmatched. Germline lookup yields CDR1 SGHDN and CDR2 FVKESK. The CDR3, as DNA: TGTGCCAGCAGCTGGGACAGGGCCACTGAAGCTTTCTTT. It translates to CASSWDRATEAFF. The entire variable domain, with the rest obtained from reference TRBV14 and TRBJ1-1, is as follows: EAGVTQFPSHSVIEKGQTVTLRCDPISGHDNLYWYRRVMGKEIKFLLHFVKESKQDESGMPNNRFLAERTGGTYSTLKVQPAELEDSGVYFCASSWDRATEAFFGQGTRLTVV.

The rearrangement links TRBV14 to TRBJ2-1; 12 bases agree with TRBD2. V trimming: 1 base; J trimming: 11 bases; junction bases outside the gene matches: 12. There are 17 residues in the CDR3. The germline CDR1 and CDR2 sequences are SGHDN and FVKESK. The CDR3 spells CASSQVRETSGRTKQFF. As DNA, the CDR3 is TGTGCCAGCAGCCAAGTAAGGGAGACTAGCGGGAGAACCAAGCAGTTCTTC.